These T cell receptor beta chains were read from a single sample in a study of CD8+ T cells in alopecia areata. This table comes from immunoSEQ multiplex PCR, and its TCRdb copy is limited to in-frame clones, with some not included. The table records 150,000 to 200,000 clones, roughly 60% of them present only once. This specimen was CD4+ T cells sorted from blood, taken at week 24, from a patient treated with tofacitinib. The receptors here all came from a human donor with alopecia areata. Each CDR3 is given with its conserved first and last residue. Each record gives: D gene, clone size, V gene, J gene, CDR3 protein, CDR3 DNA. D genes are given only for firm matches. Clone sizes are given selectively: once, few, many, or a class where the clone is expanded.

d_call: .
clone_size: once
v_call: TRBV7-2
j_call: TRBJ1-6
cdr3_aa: CASSLDIESPLHF
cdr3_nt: TGTGCCAGCAGCTTAGATATCGAGTCACCCCTCCACTTT

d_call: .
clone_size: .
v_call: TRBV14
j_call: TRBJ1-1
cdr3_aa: CASSLYLNTEAFF
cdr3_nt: TGTGCCAGCAGCCTTTACTTGAACACTGAAGCTTTCTTT

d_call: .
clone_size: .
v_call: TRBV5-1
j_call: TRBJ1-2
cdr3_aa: CASSLAGGSDYGYTF
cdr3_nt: TGCGCCAGCAGCTTGGCGGGGGGCTCGGACTATGGCTACACCTTC

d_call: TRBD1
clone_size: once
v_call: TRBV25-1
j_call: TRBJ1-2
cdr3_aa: CASSNSGTGVFGYTF
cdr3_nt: TGTGCCAGCAGTAATTCCGGGACAGGGGTCTTTGGCTACACCTTC

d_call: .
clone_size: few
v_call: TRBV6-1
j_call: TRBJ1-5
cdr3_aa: CASSVQGNQPQHF
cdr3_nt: TGTGCCAGCAGTGTTCAAGGGAATCAGCCCCAGCATTTT

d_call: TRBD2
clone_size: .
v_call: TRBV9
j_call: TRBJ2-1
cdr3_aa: CASSVAPGGAGGPGEQFF
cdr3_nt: TGTGCCAGCAGCGTAGCTCCGGGTGGAGCGGGGGGGCCGGGTGAGCAGTTCTTC

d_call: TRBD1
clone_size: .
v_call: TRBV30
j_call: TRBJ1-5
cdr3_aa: CAWAGTGGGQPQHF
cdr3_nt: TGTGCCTGGGCTGGGACAGGGGGAGGCCAGCCCCAGCATTTT

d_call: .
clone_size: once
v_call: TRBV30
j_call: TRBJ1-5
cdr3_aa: CAWSESNQPQHF
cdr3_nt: TGTGCCTGGAGTGAAAGTAATCAGCCCCAGCATTTT

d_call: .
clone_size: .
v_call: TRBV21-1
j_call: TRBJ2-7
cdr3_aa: CASSNTGTSGAYEQYF
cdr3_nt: TGTGCCAGCAGCAACACTGGTACTAGCGGGGCCTACGAGCAGTACTTC

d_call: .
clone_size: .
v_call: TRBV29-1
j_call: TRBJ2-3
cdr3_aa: CSVGSGITDTQYF
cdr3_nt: TGCAGCGTGGGGTCTGGAATCACAGATACGCAGTATTTT

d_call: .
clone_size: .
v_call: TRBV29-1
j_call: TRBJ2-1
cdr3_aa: CSVETGPPYNEQFF
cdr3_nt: TGCAGCGTTGAAACCGGACCGCCCTACAATGAGCAGTTCTTC

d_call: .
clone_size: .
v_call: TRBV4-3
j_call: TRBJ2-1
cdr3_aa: CASSQDWTRFSYNEQFF
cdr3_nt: TGCGCCAGCAGCCAAGATTGGACCAGATTTTCCTACAATGAGCAGTTCTTC

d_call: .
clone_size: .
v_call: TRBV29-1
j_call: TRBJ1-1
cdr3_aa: CSAGYRLSNTEAFF
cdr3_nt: TGCAGCGCAGGATACAGGTTATCGAACACTGAAGCTTTCTTT

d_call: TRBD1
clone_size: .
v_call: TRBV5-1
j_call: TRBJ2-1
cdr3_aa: CASSLLQGDNEQFF
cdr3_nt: TGCGCCAGCAGCTTACTACAGGGGGACAATGAGCAGTTCTTC

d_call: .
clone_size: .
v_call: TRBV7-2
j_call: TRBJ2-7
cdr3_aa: CASSSREGREQYF
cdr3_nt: TGTGCCAGCAGCTCTAGAGAAGGGAGAGAGCAGTACTTC

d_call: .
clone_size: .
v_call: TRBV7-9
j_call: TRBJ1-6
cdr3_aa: CASSGQPDNSPLHF
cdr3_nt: TGTGCCAGCAGCGGACAGCCAGATAATTCACCCCTCCACTTT

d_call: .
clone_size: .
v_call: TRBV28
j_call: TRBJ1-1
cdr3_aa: CASTSRISTEAFF
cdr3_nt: TGTGCCAGCACCTCTCGGATAAGCACTGAAGCTTTCTTT

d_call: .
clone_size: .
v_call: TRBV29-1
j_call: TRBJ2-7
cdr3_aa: CSGTGRTHEQYF
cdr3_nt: TGCAGCGGTACGGGCAGGACCCACGAGCAGTACTTC

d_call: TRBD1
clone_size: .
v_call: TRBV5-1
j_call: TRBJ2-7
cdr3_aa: CASSRPGQGYDEQYF
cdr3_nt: TGCGCCAGCAGCCGGCCGGGACAGGGTTACGACGAGCAGTACTTC

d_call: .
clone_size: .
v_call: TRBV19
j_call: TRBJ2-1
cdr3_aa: CASSLAPRGSAYNEQFF
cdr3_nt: TGTGCCAGTAGTCTAGCCCCCCGGGGGTCCGCCTACAATGAGCAGTTCTTC

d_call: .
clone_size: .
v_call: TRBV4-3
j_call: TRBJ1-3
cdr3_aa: CASSQDEAARTGNTIYF
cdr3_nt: TGCGCCAGCAGCCAAGATGAGGCGGCCAGAACTGGAAACACCATATATTTT

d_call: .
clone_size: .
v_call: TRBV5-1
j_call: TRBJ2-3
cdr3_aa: CASSPDSTDTQYF
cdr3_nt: TGCGCCAGCAGCCCCGATAGCACAGATACGCAGTATTTT

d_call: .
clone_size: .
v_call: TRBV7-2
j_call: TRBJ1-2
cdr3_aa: CASSSSPYGYTF
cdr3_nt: TGTGCCAGCAGCTCTAGCCCCTATGGCTACACCTTC